This is a list of T cell receptor beta chains from one sample in a study of blood T cell repertoires in COVID-19. Sequencing used immunoSEQ multiplex PCR; TCRdb keeps in-frame clones, though not all of them. The sample consists of 330,000 or so clones, about 90% of them appearing once. The material sequenced was PBMCs or T cells enriched from blood (not recorded which). Receptors were obtained from a woman aged 25-40 years who had recovered from COVID-19. Each CDR3 is given with its conserved first and last residue. A D gene is named only where the DNA matches it firmly. Expanded clones get a size class; other rows say once, few or many, or leave the size out.

. . TRBJ1-3 TRBV4-1 CASSHPTVTGNTIYF TGCGCCAGCAGCCATCCGACAGTAACTGGAAACACCATATATTTT
. TRBD1 TRBJ1-5 TRBV4-1 CASSQTWDRINQPQHF TGCGCCAGCAGCCAAACCTGGGACAGGATCAATCAGCCCCAGCATTTT
. TRBD2 TRBJ2-2 TRBV6-4 CASSMTSGNTGELFF TGTGCCAGCAGTATGACTAGCGGGAACACCGGGGAGCTGTTTTTT
. . TRBJ1-4 TRBV5-6 CASSLNQGEKLFF TGTGCCAGCAGCTTAAATCAGGGTGAAAAACTGTTTTTT
. TRBD2 TRBJ2-3 TRBV2 CASSEPAGAVTDTQYF TGTGCCAGCAGTGAACCAGCGGGGGCCGTCACAGATACGCAGTATTTT
once TRBD2 TRBJ2-7 TRBV5-1 CASSPPPASGRNEQYF TGCGCCAGCAGCCCGCCTCCGGCTAGCGGGAGAAACGAGCAGTACTTC
. . TRBJ1-5 TRBV7-9 CASSSSRENQPQHF TGTGCCAGCAGCTCCTCCAGGGAAAATCAGCCCCAGCATTTT
once . TRBJ1-1 TRBV27 CASSPTDTSRTEAFF TGTGCCAGCAGTCCGACGGACACCAGCCGCACTGAAGCTTTCTTT
. TRBD1 TRBJ1-1 TRBV19 CASSMSETGVLSTEAFF TGTGCCAGTAGTATGTCGGAGACAGGGGTCTTGAGCACTGAAGCTTTCTTT
. . TRBJ2-2 TRBV4-1 CASSPPQGQNTGELFF TGCGCCAGCAGCCCCCCACAGGGACAGAACACCGGGGAGCTGTTTTTT
. TRBD1 TRBJ1-2 TRBV30 CAWATGVSYGYTF TGTGCCTGGGCGACAGGGGTGAGCTATGGCTACACCTTC
. . TRBJ2-7 TRBV6-5 CASSYRGYEQYF TGTGCCAGCAGTTACAGGGGCTACGAGCAGTACTTC
. TRBD2 TRBJ2-7 TRBV10-3 CAIGAGGGTYEQYF TGTGCCATCGGGGCGGGAGGGGGTACCTACGAGCAGTACTTC
. TRBD2 TRBJ2-5 TRBV4-1 CASSQVRQYRTSGRAQTGTQYF TGCGCCAGCAGCCAAGTTAGGCAATATAGGACTAGCGGGAGGGCGCAAACGGGGACCCAGTACTTC
. TRBD2 TRBJ2-1 TRBV9 CASSPTVAGGYNEQFF TGTGCCAGCAGCCCGACGGTAGCGGGAGGGTACAATGAGCAGTTCTTC
. . TRBJ1-2 TRBV2 CASSERSNYGYTF TGTGCCAGCAGTGAGAGGTCTAACTATGGCTACACCTTC
. TRBD1 TRBJ2-4 TRBV6-4 CASSPRGLPEGIQYF TGTGCCAGCAGCCCCAGGGGGCTTCCAGAGGGCATTCAGTACTTC